This T cell receptor (beta chain) originates from a study of OX40 agonist ivuxolimab in advanced cancers. The germline V gene has CDR1 MNHEY and CDR2 SVGAGI. This CDR3 has 14 residues. Trimming left V 7 bases short and J 1 base short, with 13 bases between. Using immunoSEQ multiplex PCR, the repertoire was profiled, and TCRdb retains in-frame clones only, with some absent. This sample has about 52,000 clones, with approximately 86% found just once. This specimen was CD4+ or CD8+ T cells sorted from blood, taken in a trial of the OX40 agonist ivuxolimab. The clonotype was recovered from an adult with an advanced solid tumor such as melanoma, head and neck, liver or kidney cancer. This chain connects TRBV6-5 to TRBJ1-2; D is ambiguous. CDR3 nucleotide sequence: TGTGCCAGCACCCCGAGCGGGCTTAACTATGGCTACACCTTC. Its protein is CASTPSGLNYGYTF.